The present entry profiles one T cell receptor beta chain with its context. Antigen unknown. Repertoires were generated with immunoSEQ multiplex PCR, while TCRdb's copy carries only in-frame clones and drops some. Among tens of thousands of clones, approximately 90% were seen once, and the ten largest hold approximately 0.3%. These data are taken from a study of OX40 agonist ivuxolimab in advanced cancers. The CDR3 runs 12 residues. The germline gives CDR1 MNHEY, CDR2 SVGAGI. V lost 7 bases, J lost 7 bases, and 14 bases lay in between. Findings and caveats of the study: There were, on average, more expanded clones in CD8+ T cells than in CD4+.

This chain connects TRBV6-5 to TRBJ2-7; no reliable D call. This receptor was taken from an adult with an advanced solid tumor such as melanoma, head and neck, liver or kidney cancer. The sample was CD4+ or CD8+ T cells sorted from blood, taken in a trial of the OX40 agonist ivuxolimab. The CDR3 DNA reads as TGTGCCAGCAAAAACGCTTTCGGGGAGCAGTACTTC. This gives the protein CASKNAFGEQYF.